This TCR beta chain was captured in a study of technical replicates of blood from a few donors. Between the trimmed V and J ends, which lost 2 bases and 2 bases, there was a span of 16 bases. Germline V gene sequence: CDR1 SGHNT, CDR2 YENEEA. The CDR3 has 18 amino acids. TCRdb keeps only in-frame clones here, not all; method: immunoSEQ multiplex PCR. The sample holds around 76,000 clones, almost 98% seen once. The clonotype originates from a human donor in good health. This sequence joins TRBV11-3 and TRBJ2-6; D unclear. Sequences were obtained from T cells isolated from PBMCs. CDR3 bases: TGTGCCAGCAGCTTATACCCCGCAGGCACCCCTGGGGCCAACGTCCTGACTTTC. Residues: CASSLYPAGTPGANVLTF.